This TCR beta chain comes out of a study of cytomegalovirus exposure and HLA in healthy donors. With 6 bases clipped from V and 1 base from J, the junction kept 4 bases outside the gene matches. Germline lookup yields CDR1 KGHSH and CDR2 LQKENI. The CDR3 loop spans 15 amino acids. The PCR was carried out with 60 Vbeta primers and 13 Jbeta primers. Repertoires were generated with immunoSEQ multiplex PCR, while TCRdb's copy carries only in-frame clones and drops some. The sample table includes roughly 46,000 clones. The sample taken for sequencing was PBMCs. The sequence was collected from a woman aged 40 to 50 in good health and CMV-seronegative. This sequence joins TRBV18 and TRBJ2-5; TRBD2 agrees at 11 bases. CDR3 sequence reads: CASSRTSGFQETQYF. The CDR3 bases are TGTGCCAGCTCCAGGACTAGCGGGTTCCAAGAGACCCAGTACTTC.